This TCR beta chain is drawn from a study of blood T cells in healthy people across ages. Study-wide points: Diversity was higher, and naive CD4+ cells more numerous, in long-lived donors than in aged donors.

This clonotype was observed a handful of times. Its antigen remains unidentified. Each donor gave around 9.3 milliliters of peripheral blood. Researchers report isolating at least 7 million PBMCs per sample. Germline assignment: CDR1 SGHVS and CDR2 FQNEAQ. There are 17 residues in the CDR3. V gave up 3 bases and J gave up 6 bases; unmatched junction bases: 11. A second 7 to 11 cycle PCR used barcoded and J-beta primers. Each CDR3 protein is one row after TCRdb ran MiXCR on the 5' RACE reads. The sample has 1.5 million to 1.9 million distinct CDR3 sequences, approximately 42% seen once. The chain is built from TRBV7-8 and TRBJ2-1; 10 bases are shared with TRBD2. The specimen was blood. This sequence was found in a woman in her late teens or twenties in good health. CDR3 nucleotides: TGTGCCAGCAGCTTCGATTCGACTAGCGGGTTAGTCAATGAGCAGTTCTTC. Translated: CASSFDSTSGLVNEQFF.